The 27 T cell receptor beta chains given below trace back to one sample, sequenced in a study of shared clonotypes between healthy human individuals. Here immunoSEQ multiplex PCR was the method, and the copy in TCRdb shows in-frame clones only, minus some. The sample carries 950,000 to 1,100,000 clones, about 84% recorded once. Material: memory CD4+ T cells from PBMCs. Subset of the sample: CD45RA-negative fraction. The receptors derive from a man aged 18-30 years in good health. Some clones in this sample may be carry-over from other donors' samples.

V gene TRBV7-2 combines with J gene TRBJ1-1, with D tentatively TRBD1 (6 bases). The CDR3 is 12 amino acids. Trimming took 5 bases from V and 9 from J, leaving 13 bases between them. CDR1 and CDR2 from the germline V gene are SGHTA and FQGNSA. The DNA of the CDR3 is TGTGCCAGCAGCCGCTACAGGGACCAAGCTTTCTTT. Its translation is CASSRYRDQAFF.

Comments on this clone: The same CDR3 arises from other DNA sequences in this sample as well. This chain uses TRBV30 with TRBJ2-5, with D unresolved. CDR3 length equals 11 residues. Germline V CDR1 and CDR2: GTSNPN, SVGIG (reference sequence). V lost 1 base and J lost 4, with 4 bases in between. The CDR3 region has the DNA TGTGCCTGGAGTGGTGGAGAGACCCAGTACTTC. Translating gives CAWSGGETQYF.

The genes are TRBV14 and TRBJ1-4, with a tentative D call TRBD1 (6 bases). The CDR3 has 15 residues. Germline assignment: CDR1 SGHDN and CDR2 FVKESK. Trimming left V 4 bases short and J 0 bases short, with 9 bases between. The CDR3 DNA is TGTGCCAGCAGCCCGACAGGTGCAACTAATGAAAAACTGTTTTTT. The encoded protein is CASSPTGATNEKLFF. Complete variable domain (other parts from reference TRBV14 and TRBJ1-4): EAGVTQFPSHSVIEKGQTVTLRCDPISGHDNLYWYRRVMGKEIKFLLHFVKESKQDESGMPNNRFLAERTGGTYSTLKVQPAELEDSGVYFCASSPTGATNEKLFFGSGTQLSVL.

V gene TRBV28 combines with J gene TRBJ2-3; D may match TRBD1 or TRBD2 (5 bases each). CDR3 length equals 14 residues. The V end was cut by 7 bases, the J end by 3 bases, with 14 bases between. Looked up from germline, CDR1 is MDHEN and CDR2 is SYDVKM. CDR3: CASTGTTATDTQYF. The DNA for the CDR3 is TGTGCCAGCACGGGGACGACCGCTACAGATACGCAGTATTTT.

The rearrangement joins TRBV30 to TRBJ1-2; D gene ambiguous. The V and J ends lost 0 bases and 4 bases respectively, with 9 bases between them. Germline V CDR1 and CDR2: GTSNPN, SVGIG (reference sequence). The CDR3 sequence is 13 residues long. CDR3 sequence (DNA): TGTGCCTGGAGTGTTCACAGAACCTATGGCTACACCTTC. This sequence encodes CAWSVHRTYGYTF.

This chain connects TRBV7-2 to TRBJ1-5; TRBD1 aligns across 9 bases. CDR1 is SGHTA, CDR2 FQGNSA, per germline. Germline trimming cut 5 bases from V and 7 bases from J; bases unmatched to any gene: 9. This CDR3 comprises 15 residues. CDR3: CASSAQQGAHQPQHF. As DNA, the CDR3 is TGTGCCAGCAGCGCCCAACAGGGGGCCCACCAGCCCCAGCATTTT. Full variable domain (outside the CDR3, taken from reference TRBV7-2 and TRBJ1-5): GAGVSQSPSNKVTEKGKDVELRCDPISGHTALYWYRQSLGQGLEFLIYFQGNSAPDKSGLPSDRFSAERTGGSVSTLTIQRTQQEDSAVYLCASSAQQGAHQPQHFGDGTRLSIL.

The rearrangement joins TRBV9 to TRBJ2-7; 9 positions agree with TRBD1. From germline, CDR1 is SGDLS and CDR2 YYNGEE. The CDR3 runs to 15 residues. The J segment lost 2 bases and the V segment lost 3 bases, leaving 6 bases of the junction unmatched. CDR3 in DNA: TGTGCCAGCAGCGCCGGGGACAGGGTACCCTACGAGCAGTACTTC. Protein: CASSAGDRVPYEQYF. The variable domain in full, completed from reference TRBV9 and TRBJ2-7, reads DSGVTQTPKHLITATGQRVTLRCSPRSGDLSVYWYQQSLDQGLQFLIQYYNGEERAKGNILERFSAQQFPDLHSELNLSSLELGDSALYFCASSAGDRVPYEQYFGPGTRLTVT.

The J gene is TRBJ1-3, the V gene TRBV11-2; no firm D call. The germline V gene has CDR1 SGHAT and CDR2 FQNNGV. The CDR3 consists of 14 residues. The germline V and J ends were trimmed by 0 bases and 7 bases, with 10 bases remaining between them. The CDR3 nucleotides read TGTGCCAGCAGCTTAGAAAGGTTTGCGAACACCATATATTTT. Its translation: CASSLERFANTIYF.

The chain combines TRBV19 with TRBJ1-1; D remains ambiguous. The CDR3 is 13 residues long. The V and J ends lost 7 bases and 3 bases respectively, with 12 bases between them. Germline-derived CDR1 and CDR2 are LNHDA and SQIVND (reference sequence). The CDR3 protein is CASTSGGDTEAFF. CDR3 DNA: TGTGCCAGTACCTCGGGCGGGGACACTGAAGCTTTCTTT.

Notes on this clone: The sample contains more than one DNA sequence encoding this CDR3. The chain's CDR3 is CASRYQETQYF. The DNA of the CDR3 is TGCGCCAGTAGGTACCAAGAGACCCAGTACTTC. The genes are TRBV5-1 and TRBJ2-5; the D is unclear. V was shortened by 8 bases and J by 0 bases, with 5 bases between the two germline ends. Germline V gene sequence: CDR1 SGHRS, CDR2 YFSETQ. There are 11 residues in the CDR3.

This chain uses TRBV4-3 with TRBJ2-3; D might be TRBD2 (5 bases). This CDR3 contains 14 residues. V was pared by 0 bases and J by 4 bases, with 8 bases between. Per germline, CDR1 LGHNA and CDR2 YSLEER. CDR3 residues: CASSQDAGADTQYF. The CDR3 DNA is TGCGCCAGCAGCCAAGATGCGGGCGCAGATACGCAGTATTTT.

The CDR3 DNA sequence: TGTGCCAGTAGCCGGGGACAGGGCCCAGATACGCAGTATTTT. Its translation: CASSRGQGPDTQYF. V usage is TRBV19 and J usage is TRBJ2-3; 9 nucleotides agree with TRBD1. Germline V gives CDR1 LNHDA, CDR2 SQIVND (reference sequence). CDR3 size: 14 residues. V shed 6 bases, J shed 4 bases, and the junction held 5 bases outside the gene matches.

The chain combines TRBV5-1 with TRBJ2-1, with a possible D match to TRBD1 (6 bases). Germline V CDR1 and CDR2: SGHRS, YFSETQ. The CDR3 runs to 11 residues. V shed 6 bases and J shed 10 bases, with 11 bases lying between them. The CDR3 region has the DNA TGCGCCAGCAAGGGGGACGGGGAGCAGTTCTTC. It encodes CASKGDGEQFF.

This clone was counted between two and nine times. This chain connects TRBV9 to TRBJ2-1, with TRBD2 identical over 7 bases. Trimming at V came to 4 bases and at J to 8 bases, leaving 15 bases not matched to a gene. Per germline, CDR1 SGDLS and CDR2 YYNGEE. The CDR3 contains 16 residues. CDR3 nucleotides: TGTGCCAGCAGCCCACGCCCTAGCGGACCAGGCGATGAGCAGTTCTTC. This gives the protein CASSPRPSGPGDEQFF.

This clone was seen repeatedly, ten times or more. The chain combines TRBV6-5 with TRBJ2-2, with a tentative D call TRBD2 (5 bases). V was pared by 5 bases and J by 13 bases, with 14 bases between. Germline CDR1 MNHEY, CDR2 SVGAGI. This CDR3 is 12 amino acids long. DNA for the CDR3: TGTGCCAGCAGTAACCCGGGAAGAGTGCTGTTTTTT. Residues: CASSNPGRVLFF.

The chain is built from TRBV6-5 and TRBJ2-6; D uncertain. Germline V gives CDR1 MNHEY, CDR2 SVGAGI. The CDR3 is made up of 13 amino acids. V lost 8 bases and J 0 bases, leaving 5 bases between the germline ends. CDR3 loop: CASWSSGANVLTF. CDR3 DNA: TGTGCCAGCTGGAGCTCTGGGGCCAACGTCCTGACTTTC.

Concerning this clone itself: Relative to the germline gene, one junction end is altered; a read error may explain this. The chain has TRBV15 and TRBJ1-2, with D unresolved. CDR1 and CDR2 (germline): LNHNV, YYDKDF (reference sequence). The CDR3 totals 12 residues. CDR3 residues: CATSRDDGLSAF. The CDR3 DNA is TGTGCCACCAGCAGAGACGACGGCCTCTCCGCCTTC.

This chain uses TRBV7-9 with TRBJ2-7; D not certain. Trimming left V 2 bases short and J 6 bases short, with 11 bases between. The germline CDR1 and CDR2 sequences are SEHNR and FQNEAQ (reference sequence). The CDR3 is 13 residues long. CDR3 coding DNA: TGTGCCAGCAGCTTACAGGTTTCTAGCGAGCAGTACTTC. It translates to CASSLQVSSEQYF.

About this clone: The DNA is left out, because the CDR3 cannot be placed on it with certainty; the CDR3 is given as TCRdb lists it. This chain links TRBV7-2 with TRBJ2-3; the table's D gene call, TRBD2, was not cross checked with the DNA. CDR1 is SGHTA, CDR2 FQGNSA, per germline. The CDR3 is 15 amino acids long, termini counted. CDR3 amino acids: CASSFGAGRADTQYF.

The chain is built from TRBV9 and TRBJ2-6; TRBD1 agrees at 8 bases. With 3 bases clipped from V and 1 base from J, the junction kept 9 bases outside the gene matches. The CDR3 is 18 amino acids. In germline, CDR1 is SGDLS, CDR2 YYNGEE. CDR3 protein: CASSAPPGGASGANVLTF. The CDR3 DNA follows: TGTGCCAGCAGCGCCCCCCCAGGGGGCGCTTCTGGGGCCAACGTCCTGACTTTC.

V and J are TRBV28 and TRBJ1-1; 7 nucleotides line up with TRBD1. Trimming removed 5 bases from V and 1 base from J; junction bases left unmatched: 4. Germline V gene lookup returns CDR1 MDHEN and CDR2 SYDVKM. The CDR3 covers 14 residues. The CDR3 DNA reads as TGTGCCAGCAGTCAAGGGACAGCGAACACTGAAGCTTTCTTT. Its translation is CASSQGTANTEAFF.

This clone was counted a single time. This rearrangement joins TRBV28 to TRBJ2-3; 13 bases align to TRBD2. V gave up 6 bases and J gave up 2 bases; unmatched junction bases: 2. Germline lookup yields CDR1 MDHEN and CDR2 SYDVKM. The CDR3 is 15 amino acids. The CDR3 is CASRGTSGVTDTQYF. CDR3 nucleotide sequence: TGTGCCAGCAGGGGGACTAGCGGGGTCACAGATACGCAGTATTTT.

CDR3 loop: CASSLELGAQYF. CDR3 DNA: TGCGCCAGCAGCTTGGAGTTAGGAGCCCAGTACTTC. This chain connects TRBV5-1 to TRBJ2-5, with unresolved D. The CDR3 covers 12 residues. CDR1 and CDR2 from the germline V gene are SGHRS and YFSETQ. The V end was cut by 0 bases, the J end by 9 bases, with 9 bases between. Full variable domain (rest looked up from reference TRBV5-1 and TRBJ2-5): KAGVTQTPRYLIKTRGQQVTLSCSPISGHRSVSWYQQTPGQGLQFLFEYFSETQRNKGNFPGRFSGRQFSNSRSEMNVSTLELGDSALYLCASSLELGAQYFGPGTRLLVL.

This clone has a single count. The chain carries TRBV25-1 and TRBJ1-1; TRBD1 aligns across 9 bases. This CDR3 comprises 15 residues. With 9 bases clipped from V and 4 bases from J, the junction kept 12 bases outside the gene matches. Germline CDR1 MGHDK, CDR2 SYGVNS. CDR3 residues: CASTSLQGAGTEAFF. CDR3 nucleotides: TGTGCCAGTACTTCATTACAGGGGGCTGGCACTGAAGCTTTCTTT. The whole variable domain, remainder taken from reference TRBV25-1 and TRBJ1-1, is EADIYQTPRYLVIGTGKKITLECSQTMGHDKMYWYQQDPGMELHLIHYSYGVNSTEKGDLSSESTVSRIRTEHFPLTLESARPSHTSQYLCASTSLQGAGTEAFFGQGTRLTVV.

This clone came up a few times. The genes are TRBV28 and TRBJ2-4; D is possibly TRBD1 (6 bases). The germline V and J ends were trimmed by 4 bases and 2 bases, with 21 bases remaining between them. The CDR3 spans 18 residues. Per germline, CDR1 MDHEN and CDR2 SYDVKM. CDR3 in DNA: TGTGCCAGCAGTTCCCCGGCGGGCAGGGGATGGACCAAAAACATTCAGTACTTC. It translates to CASSSPAGRGWTKNIQYF.

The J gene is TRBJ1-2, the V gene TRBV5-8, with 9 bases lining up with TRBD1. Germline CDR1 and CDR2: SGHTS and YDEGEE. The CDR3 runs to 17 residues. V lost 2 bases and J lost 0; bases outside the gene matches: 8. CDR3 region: CASSFPGQGTANYGYTF. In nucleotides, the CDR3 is TGTGCCAGCAGCTTTCCGGGACAGGGAACAGCTAACTATGGCTACACCTTC.

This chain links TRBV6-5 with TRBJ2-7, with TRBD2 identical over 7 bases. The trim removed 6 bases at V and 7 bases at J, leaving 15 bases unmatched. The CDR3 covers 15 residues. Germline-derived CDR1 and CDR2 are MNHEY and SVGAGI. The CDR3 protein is CASRPASSGREEQYF. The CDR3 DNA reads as TGTGCCAGCAGGCCCGCTTCTAGCGGACGAGAAGAGCAGTACTTC.